The next 22 T cell receptor beta chains were all read from a single sample in a study of OX40 agonist ivuxolimab in advanced cancers. Profiled with immunoSEQ multiplex PCR; TCRdb holds only in-frame clones, not every one. The sample includes approximately 60,000 clones, about 90% seen only once; the top ten take more than 4.5%. This material consisted of CD4+ or CD8+ T cells sorted from blood, taken in a trial of the OX40 agonist ivuxolimab. The origin of the receptors is an adult with an advanced solid tumor such as melanoma, head and neck, liver or kidney cancer.

A remark on this clone: This may be a read error, as it is one base from a much larger clone. The chain is built from TRBV9 and TRBJ1-5; no firm D call. CDR1 is SGDLS and CDR2 is YYNGEE in the germline V gene. V was trimmed by 0 bases and J by 7 bases, leaving 11 bases between them. This CDR3 has 14 residues. The CDR3 spells CASSVGAGMQPQHF. CDR3 sequence (DNA): TGTGCCAGCAGCGTAGGAGCCGGGATGCAGCCCCAGCATTTT.

The V call is TRBV7-9, the J call TRBJ2-1; D unresolved. CDR3 length: 14 amino acids. Looked up from germline, CDR1 is SEHNR and CDR2 is FQNEAQ (reference sequence). Trimming cost V 4 bases and J 3 bases, with 10 bases left between them. CDR3 region: CASSSVGGYNEQFF. The CDR3 coding sequence is TGTGCCAGCAGCTCGGTGGGTGGCTACAATGAGCAGTTCTTC.

This chain joins TRBV7-2 and TRBJ2-5; 7 bases map to TRBD2. Germline-derived CDR1 and CDR2 are SGHTA and FQGNSA. J gave up 7 bases and V 9 bases, and 8 bases lay outside the gene matches. CDR3 length: 12 residues. CDR3 nucleotide sequence: TGTGCCAGTGACCCGGGGGGTGGGACCCAGTACTTC. Translation: CASDPGGGTQYF. The full variable domain, in which reference TRBV7-2 and TRBJ2-5 provide the parts outside the CDR3, is GAGVSQSPSNKVTEKGKDVELRCDPISGHTALYWYRQSLGQGLEFLIYFQGNSAPDKSGLPSDRFSAERTGGSVSTLTIQRTQQEDSAVYLCASDPGGGTQYFGPGTRLLVL.

J is TRBJ1-2 and V is TRBV5-1, with D unclear. Germline V CDR1 and CDR2: SGHRS, YFSETQ. This CDR3 is 13 amino acids long. V was shortened by 0 bases and J by 4 bases, with 7 bases between the two germline ends. The CDR3 coding sequence is TGCGCCAGCAGCTTGGTGGAGGGCTATGGCTACACCTTC. Residues: CASSLVEGYGYTF.

The chain uses TRBV6-1 and TRBJ1-1, with D possibly TRBD1 on 5 matching bases. Trimming took 3 bases from V and 3 from J, leaving 8 bases between them. The CDR3 has 13 residues. Per the germline V gene, CDR1 is MNHNS and CDR2 is SASEGT. The CDR3 sequence: CASSDDRDTEAFF. For the CDR3, the DNA is TGTGCCAGCAGTGACGACAGAGACACTGAAGCTTTCTTT.

V gene TRBV6-5 combines with J gene TRBJ1-5, with D uncertain. The CDR3 is 15 amino acids. Trimming removed 0 bases at V and 7 bases at J, with 13 bases between. CDR1 is MNHEY and CDR2 is SVGAGI in the germline V gene. The CDR3 is CASSYSAGTGQPQHF. The CDR3 DNA reads as TGTGCCAGCAGTTACTCTGCAGGTACGGGACAGCCCCAGCATTTT.

The chain employs TRBV6-1 and TRBJ2-3; TRBD1 is a possible D gene (6 bases). The length of the CDR3 is 14 residues. CDR1 and CDR2 from the germline V gene are MNHNS and SASEGT. Trimming pared 4 bases from V and 6 bases from J, leaving 14 bases between. CDR3 coding DNA: TGTGCCAGCAGTGTCACAGGGCCCCCCGATACGCAGTATTTT. Residues: CASSVTGPPDTQYF.

J is TRBJ2-5 and V is TRBV5-4, with 12 nucleotides matching TRBD2. V was clipped by 3 bases and J by 5 bases; unmatched bases: 8. The CDR3 loop spans 16 amino acids. Germline assignment: CDR1 SGHNT and CDR2 YYREEE (reference sequence). The CDR3 spells CASSSPRLAGGETQYF. In DNA, the CDR3 is TGTGCCAGCAGCTCCCCCCGCCTAGCGGGAGGGGAGACCCAGTACTTC.

The chain has TRBV9 and TRBJ2-3; 7 positions agree with TRBD2. The CDR3 is 22 amino acids. Germline assignment: CDR1 SGDLS and CDR2 YYNGEE. Germline trimming cut 0 bases from V and 4 bases from J; bases unmatched to any gene: 26. CDR3 protein: CASSVAPRSGTGRAGVPDTQYF. The CDR3 bases are TGTGCCAGCAGCGTAGCCCCTCGCTCGGGTACGGGACGTGCGGGAGTCCCAGATACGCAGTATTTT.

The chain's CDR3 is CASSPTLAGDWREQYF. In DNA form, the CDR3 reads TGTGCCAGCAGTCCGACACTAGCGGGAGATTGGCGCGAGCAGTACTTC. The rearrangement joins TRBV27 to TRBJ2-7; the match to TRBD2 covers 11 bases. The CDR3 runs 16 residues. Germline CDR1 reads MNHEY; CDR2 reads SMNVEV (reference sequence). V lost 5 bases and J lost 6; bases outside the gene matches: 12.

This chain links TRBV6-1 with TRBJ1-2, with D perhaps matching TRBD1 (6 bases). V lost 0 bases and J 1 base, leaving 9 bases between the germline ends. The length of the CDR3 is 15 residues. Germline loops: CDR1 MNHNS, CDR2 SASEGT. The CDR3: CASSEAGHVNYGYTF. The DNA for the CDR3 is TGTGCCAGCAGTGAAGCGGGACATGTTAACTATGGCTACACCTTC.

This chain uses TRBV7-9 with TRBJ1-1; 7 nucleotides align to TRBD1. The CDR3 is 12 amino acids. The V gene's germline CDR1 is SEHNR and CDR2 FQNEAQ (reference sequence). The junction had 3 bases not matched to a gene; V was cut back by 4 bases and J by 7 bases. Written as DNA, the CDR3 is TGTGCCAGCAGCTCCCGGGACAGTGAAGCTTTCTTT. This encodes CASSSRDSEAFF. Full variable domain (missing parts from reference TRBV7-9 and TRBJ1-1): DTGVSQNPRHKITKRGQNVTFRCDPISEHNRLYWYRQTLGQGPEFLTYFQNEAQLEKSRLLSDRFSAERPKGSFSTLEIQRTEQGDSAMYLCASSSRDSEAFFGQGTRLTVV.

CDR3 nucleotides: TGCGCCAGCAGCTCTCAGGGGGCGGAGGGTGAGCAGTTCTTC. Protein product: CASSSQGAEGEQFF. V usage is TRBV4-1 and J usage is TRBJ2-1; 8 positions agree with TRBD1. The CDR3 length is 14 residues. Germline CDR1 and CDR2: MGHRA and YSYEKL. After removal of 5 bases from V and 9 bases from J, the junction contained 9 bases not matched to a gene.

This sequence joins TRBV6-5 and TRBJ1-4; 8 bases line up with TRBD1. The CDR3 is 15 amino acids. Germline assignment: CDR1 MNHEY and CDR2 SVGAGI. V gave up 5 bases and J gave up 8 bases; unmatched junction bases: 10. CDR3 sequence reads: CASSLRQGRNEKLFF. The CDR3 bases are TGTGCCAGCAGTCTACGACAGGGGAGGAACGAAAAACTGTTTTTT.

The rearrangement uses TRBV29-1 and TRBJ2-3; D is perhaps TRBD2 (5 bases). The CDR3 consists of 15 residues. Germline V CDR1 and CDR2: SQVTM, ANQGSEA. The germline V and J ends were trimmed by 6 bases and 0 bases, with 16 bases remaining between them. The CDR3 bases are TGCAGCGTCACCGGAGGCTCAACTAGCACAGATACGCAGTATTTT. Its protein is CSVTGGSTSTDTQYF.

This clone appeared a few times. The V call is TRBV5-5, the J call TRBJ1-6; TRBD1 might be the D (6 bases). Trimming removed 0 bases at V and 9 bases at J, with 10 bases between. This CDR3 contains 14 residues. Germline V CDR1 and CDR2: SGHKS, YYEKEE (reference sequence). The CDR3, as DNA: TGTGCCAGCAGCTTGGGGGGGCAAGGTTCACCCCTCCACTTT. Amino acids: CASSLGGQGSPLHF.

This chain uses TRBV6-5 with TRBJ2-5, with 12 positions matching TRBD1. V was pared by 0 bases and J by 5 bases, with 4 bases of the junction left unmatched. CDR1 is MNHEY and CDR2 is SVGAGI in the germline V gene. This CDR3 is built from 16 residues. CDR3 nucleotide sequence: TGTGCCAGCAGTTACTCCGGGACAGGGGGCGGTGAGACCCAGTACTTC. Protein: CASSYSGTGGGETQYF.

The chain carries TRBV7-9 and TRBJ1-1; tentatively, D is TRBD1 (5 bases). Looked up from germline, CDR1 is SEHNR and CDR2 is FQNEAQ (reference sequence). V lost 8 bases and J 1 base, leaving 14 bases between the germline ends. CDR3 length equals 14 residues. CDR3 in amino acids: CASAPGRQNTEAFF. Written as DNA, the CDR3 is TGTGCCAGCGCCCCAGGGAGACAGAACACTGAAGCTTTCTTT. The full variable domain, in which reference TRBV7-9 and TRBJ1-1 provide the parts outside the CDR3, is DTGVSQNPRHKITKRGQNVTFRCDPISEHNRLYWYRQTLGQGPEFLTYFQNEAQLEKSRLLSDRFSAERPKGSFSTLEIQRTEQGDSAMYLCASAPGRQNTEAFFGQGTRLTVV.

This rearrangement joins TRBV27 to TRBJ2-1; 11 bases are shared with TRBD2. Germline CDR1 and CDR2: MNHEY and SMNVEV (reference sequence). The CDR3 extends over 18 amino acids. V was pared by 7 bases and J by 0 bases, with 11 bases of the junction left unmatched. DNA for the CDR3: TGTGCCAGCAAGGGGACTAGCGGAACTTGGAGCTCCTACAATGAGCAGTTCTTC. Translated, it gives CASKGTSGTWSSYNEQFF.

The chain joins TRBV11-2 to TRBJ2-2; 8 nucleotides match TRBD1. Germline CDR1 and CDR2: SGHAT and FQNNGV. This CDR3 has 14 amino acids. Trimming removed 5 bases from V and 4 bases from J; junction bases left unmatched: 3. As DNA, the CDR3 is TGTGCCAGCAGCGGACAGGGTGTCACCGGGGAGCTGTTTTTT. Translated: CASSGQGVTGELFF.

This clone has just one count. The gene calls are TRBV7-2 and TRBJ2-2; D may be TRBD1 or TRBD2 (5 bases each). The V end was cut by 5 bases, the J end by 7 bases, with 17 bases between. The germline V gene has CDR1 SGHTA and CDR2 FQGNSA. The CDR3 contains 15 residues. The CDR3 is CASSPMGTAGGELFF. Here the CDR3 DNA reads TGTGCCAGCAGCCCAATGGGGACCGCCGGCGGGGAGCTGTTTTTT.

This chain connects TRBV6-6 to TRBJ1-1; D unclear. The CDR3 covers 15 residues. Between the trimmed V and J ends, which lost 0 bases and 0 bases, there was a span of 8 bases. The germline CDR1 and CDR2 sequences are MNHNY and SVGAGI (reference sequence). CDR3 amino acids: CASSYSSSLNTEAFF. As DNA, the CDR3 is TGTGCCAGCAGTTACTCGAGTTCTCTGAACACTGAAGCTTTCTTT.